The source of this TCR beta chain is a study of beta chain features in type 1 diabetes. Since all of the isolated RNA was reverse transcribed, expressed TCRB transcripts were what got sequenced. The method was immunoSEQ multiplex PCR; TCRdb's version includes in-frame clones alone and lacks a portion of them. The sample includes around 190,000 clones, 10% to 15% of them seen just once. V shed 5 bases, J shed 2 bases, and the junction held 4 bases outside the gene matches. CDR3 length: 14 amino acids. CDR1 and CDR2 (germline): SGHTA, FQGTGA. The sequence was obtained from a woman aged 18-35 years in good health. The sample consisted of central memory CD4+ T cells from blood. The chain carries TRBV7-3 and TRBJ2-3; 7 nucleotides match TRBD1. For the CDR3, the DNA is TGTGCCAGCAGCCTGGGACAGAACACAGATACGCAGTATTTT. It translates to CASSLGQNTDTQYF. Supplemented by reference TRBV7-3 and TRBJ2-3, the full variable domain reads GAGVSQTPSNKVTEKGKYVELRCDPISGHTALYWYRQSLGQGPEFLIYFQGTGAADDSGLPNDRFFAVRPEGSVSTLKIQRTERGDSAVYLCASSLGQNTDTQYFGPGTRLTVL.